This TCR beta chain was recovered during a study of CD8+ T cells in alopecia areata (dated by TCRdb to between 2017 and 2018). Some background on the complete study: Treated patients were enrolled in an open-label pilot trial of oral tofacitinib at 5 to 10 mg twice daily for moderate-to-severe alopecia areata. Scalp clonality was compared across normal scalp (n=4), patchy alopecia areata scalp (n=8), and alopecia totalis/universalis scalp (n=8). In humans, TCRbeta sequencing was performed on scalp tissue and on sorted CD4+ and CD8+ peripheral blood T cells from healthy controls and from patients with patchy or totalis/universalis alopecia areata. TCRbeta CDR3 regions were amplified by immunoSEQ multiplex PCR with 35 Vbeta forward and 13 Jbeta reverse primers. The SALT score, which quantifies the percentage of affected scalp surface area, was used to measure disease severity in treated patients. Tofacitinib was given for 6 to 18 months, followed by 6 months of follow-up off drug to assess delayed response and recurrence. Biopsies were taken from tofacitinib-treated patients at baseline and again at 4 and 24 weeks into treatment, and several of those patients also had a later scalp biopsy. In both human patients and the C3H/HeJ mouse model, the study applied high-throughput TCRbeta sequencing to look at T cell clonal expansion in alopecia areata. RNA was extracted with the PAXgene miRNA kit for fixed scalp, the miRNeasy kit for PBMCs, and the RNeasy kit for mouse skin.

The time point label for this specimen denotes: 4 weeks on oral tofacitinib. This sample's treatment or condition label indicates: oral pan-JAK inhibitor, 5-10 mg twice daily. Peripheral blood and lesional scalp punch biopsies were obtained from patients with alopecia areata. After PBMCs were isolated by density centrifugation and stained for CD3, CD4 and CD8, a FACSAria was used to sort CD4+ and CD8+ T cells. In the case of this clone: No cognate antigen has been identified for it. Base qualities were left out, and no much larger clone turns up one base away.

General conclusions and limits of the study: Compared with mice, TCR sequences shared between patients were less clear, possibly partly because of HLA diversity across the patient population. Because the treated cohort was small and included a single nonresponder, larger studies are needed to assess links between baseline CD8+ expansion and response. Compared with normal scalp, lesional scalp, particularly in alopecia totalis/universalis, had higher clonality and more expanded CD8+ clones, which suggests antigenic drive. Unlike mouse skin, which is dominated by gammadelta T cells, normal human skin has resident alphabeta T cells that are also sequenced, and this complicates analysis of the scalp TCR repertoire. Tofacitinib significantly decreased scalp clonality and the number of expanded CD8+ clones among the top 100 scalp clones. Many expanded lesional clones persisted in scalp and blood during tofacitinib treatment, which may partly explain relapse after stopping treatment.

Receptors were amplified or captured by the immunoSEQ multiplex PCR assay. To provide template for TCR sequencing, every sample had RNA extracted and reverse transcribed into cDNA. SuperScript III was used for first-strand cDNA synthesis, primed with a 2:1 mix of oligo-dT and random hexamers. Amplification bias was assessed with a synthetic immune receptor repertoire, and residual bias was removed computationally. As for how the authors treated the data: Raw reads were preprocessed to remove errors, and CDR3 was defined according to IMGT conventions as the region from the conserved cysteine to phenylalanine. To get clonality, Shannon entropy was normalized by log2 of the number of productive unique TCRs and the result was subtracted from 1. Whether scalp clones were CD4 or CD8 was inferred by matching scalp TCRbeta sequences against CD4 and CD8 repertoires sorted from blood. TCRdb took over this immuneACCESS table, retaining in-frame rearrangements with V and J assigned. Such tables are incomplete; in checked studies, under half of the missing clones stem from an unresolved V gene, and the remainder is unexplained. That table is the source of V, J and clone size, and D and trimming were worked out from the DNA. The sample table shows some 120,000 clones, and approximately 57% are seen once. Around 6% of the sample is taken by the ten largest.

This TCR came from a human donor with alopecia areata. Sequences were derived from CD4+ T cells sorted from blood, sampled at week 4, from a patient treated with tofacitinib.

This receptor has the CDR3 CASSLVAGAYNEQFF. The DNA sequence reads TGCGCCAGCAGCTTGGTAGCGGGGGCTTACAATGAGCAGTTCTTC. The chain is encoded by TRBV5-1 joined to TRBJ2-1, with TRBD2 matching 9 junction bases. The CDR3, from cysteine to phenylalanine, totals 15 residues. This entry keeps only the CDR3 DNA: 45 bases, framed from base 1. V is pruned by 0 bases and J by 4 bases, leaving 2 bases of the junction without a gene match. From a lookup of the germline V gene, CDR1 and CDR2 are SGHRS and YFSETQ.